The 26 T cell receptor beta chains listed next were all sequenced from one sample in a study of T cells after posttransplantation cyclophosphamide. Measured with immunoSEQ multiplex PCR; TCRdb has only the in-frame clones, and not every one. The sample presents some 40,000 clones, none singletons. Material for sequencing was PBMCs. The source of these receptors is a man aged 35-49 years in good health, CMV-negative, and a related stem cell transplant donor.

This clone was observed at least ten times. J is TRBJ2-7 and V is TRBV6-5, with 8 bases matching TRBD2. With 6 bases clipped from V and 7 bases from J, the junction kept 5 bases outside the gene matches. CDR3 size: 12 residues. The germline CDR1 and CDR2 sequences are MNHEY and SVGAGI. The CDR3 loop reads CASSPAGGEQYV. As DNA, the CDR3 is TGTGCCAGCAGCCCGGCGGGAGGTGAGCAGTACGTC.

This clone occurred many times. J is TRBJ1-4 and V is TRBV6-5; TRBD1 agrees at 7 bases. The V segment lost 6 bases and the J segment 9 bases; nucleotides outside the gene matches: 10. The CDR3 has 14 amino acids. Germline V gene sequence: CDR1 MNHEY, CDR2 SVGAGI. CDR3 nucleotide sequence: TGTGCCAGCAGAAGTGGGACAGTGGGTCAAAAACTGTTTTTT. It yields the protein CASRSGTVGQKLFF.

This clone was picked up many times. The chain joins TRBV7-8 to TRBJ1-5; D remains unclear. CDR3 length: 16 residues. V was cut by 3 bases and J by 0 bases, with 12 bases left in between. The germline CDR1 and CDR2 sequences are SGHVS and FQNEAQ. DNA for the CDR3: TGTGCCAGCAGCTTGAGCGGCTACTATAGCAATCAGCCCCAGCATTTT. Amino acids: CASSLSGYYSNQPQHF. Full variable domain (rest looked up from reference TRBV7-8 and TRBJ1-5): GAGVSQSPRYKVAKRGQDVALRCDPISGHVSLFWYQQALGQGPEFLTYFQNEAQLDKSGLPSDRFFAERPEGSVSTLKIQRTQQEDSAVYLCASSLSGYYSNQPQHFGDGTRLSIL.

This clone was seen many times. The chain recombines TRBV6-4 with TRBJ2-2; possibly TRBD1 for D (5 bases). The V end was cut by 4 bases, the J end by 7 bases, with 13 bases between. Germline values: CDR1 MRHNA, CDR2 SNTAGT. The CDR3 is made up of 14 amino acids. The CDR3 loop is CASSVMAGNGELFF. The CDR3 nucleotides read TGTGCCAGCAGTGTTATGGCAGGGAACGGGGAGCTGTTTTTT.

This clone was seen ten or more times. The chain is built from TRBV19 and TRBJ1-2; TRBD1 is a possible D gene (6 bases). The ends were cut back, 5 bases at V and 3 bases at J, with 13 bases in the middle. CDR1 is LNHDA, CDR2 SQIVND, per germline (reference sequence). The CDR3 runs 14 residues. CDR3 bases: TGTGCCAGTAGTCTACAGGGAAAAGACTATGGCTACACCTTC. Amino acids: CASSLQGKDYGYTF.

This clone appeared many times. The chain links TRBV5-1 to TRBJ2-1, with 12 bases fitting TRBD2. This CDR3 has 16 residues. The J segment lost 9 bases and the V segment lost 1 base, leaving 8 bases of the junction unmatched. Per the germline V gene, CDR1 is SGHRS and CDR2 is YFSETQ. The CDR3 loop is CASSLPLAGGDTEQFF. CDR3 coding DNA: TGCGCCAGCAGCTTGCCACTAGCGGGAGGAGATACTGAGCAGTTCTTC.

This clone turned up a few times. The chain has TRBV28 and TRBJ2-5; 10 bases are a match to TRBD2. This CDR3 contains 14 residues. V was pared by 9 bases and J by 2 bases, with 6 bases of the junction left unmatched. The germline V gene encodes CDR1 MDHEN and CDR2 SYDVKM. The CDR3: CASSAGGRQETQYF. The CDR3 DNA follows: TGTGCCAGTTCAGCGGGGGGGAGGCAAGAGACCCAGTACTTC.

This clone was seen ten or more times. The CDR3 DNA sequence: TGCGCCAGCAGCTTGGTGGCGGGGTTAAAAACAGATACGCAGTATTTT. Encoded protein: CASSLVAGLKTDTQYF. This chain connects TRBV5-1 to TRBJ2-3; a weak D match, TRBD2 (6 bases). V was shortened by 0 bases and J by 3 bases, with 14 bases between the two germline ends. CDR1 is SGHRS and CDR2 is YFSETQ in the germline V gene. The CDR3 sequence is 16 residues long.

This clone has at least ten counts. The J gene is TRBJ2-6, the V gene TRBV5-4, with 11 bases lining up with TRBD2. The J segment lost 3 bases and the V segment lost 4 bases, leaving 9 bases of the junction unmatched. The CDR3 has 18 amino acids. Germline loops: CDR1 SGHNT, CDR2 YYREEE (reference sequence). CDR3 sequence: CASSGFSGGALGANVLTF. CDR3 nucleotide sequence: TGTGCCAGCAGCGGTTTTAGCGGGGGGGCCCTTGGGGCCAACGTCCTGACTTTC.

The table lists this clone with many counts. The V gene is TRBV4-3, the J gene TRBJ1-2, with TRBD1 matching 12 bases. There are 19 residues in the CDR3. Germline CDR1 and CDR2: LGHNA and YSLEER. V was clipped by 1 base and J by 0 bases; unmatched bases: 9. CDR3 nucleotide sequence: TGCGCCAGCAGCCAAGTGGGACAGGGGGCACTCACTTCTAACTATGGCTACACCTTC. It translates to CASSQVGQGALTSNYGYTF.

This clone came up many times. This chain uses TRBV5-1 with TRBJ2-3, with TRBD2 matching over 8 bases. CDR3 length: 19 amino acids. In germline, CDR1 is SGHRS, CDR2 YFSETQ. After removal of 1 base from V and 2 bases from J, the junction contained 15 bases not matched to a gene. CDR3 amino acids: CASSLSSGRALPNTDTQYF. CDR3 nucleotides: TGCGCCAGCAGCTTGAGCTCCGGGAGGGCCCTCCCAAACACAGATACGCAGTATTTT.

In its sample, this clone was seen a few times. The J gene is TRBJ2-1, the V gene TRBV9; 9 bases agree with TRBD2. This CDR3 has 16 amino acids. CDR1 and CDR2 (germline): SGDLS, YYNGEE. Germline trimming cut 4 bases from V and 5 bases from J; bases unmatched to any gene: 10. This CDR3 is CASSPWAGGFDNEQFF. In DNA form, the CDR3 reads TGTGCCAGCAGCCCTTGGGCGGGGGGGTTCGACAATGAGCAGTTCTTC.

J is TRBJ2-5 and V is TRBV5-1; no clear D. From germline, CDR1 is SGHRS and CDR2 YFSETQ. The V end was cut by 5 bases, the J end by 4 bases, with 9 bases between. The CDR3 contains 12 residues. The CDR3 DNA follows: TGCGCCAGCAGTTCCCTTCTAGAGACCCAGTACTTC. Translation gives CASSSLLETQYF. Full variable domain (outside the CDR3, taken from reference TRBV5-1 and TRBJ2-5): KAGVTQTPRYLIKTRGQQVTLSCSPISGHRSVSWYQQTPGQGLQFLFEYFSETQRNKGNFPGRFSGRQFSNSRSEMNVSTLELGDSALYLCASSSLLETQYFGPGTRLLVL.

The V and J genes are TRBV7-2 and TRBJ2-7, with D uncertain. The V gene lost 3 bases and the J gene lost 3 bases, with 12 bases spanning the gap. This CDR3 comprises 14 residues. CDR1 and CDR2 from the germline V gene are SGHTA and FQGNSA. CDR3: CASSLGPDHYEQYF. CDR3 bases: TGTGCCAGCAGCTTGGGCCCGGATCACTACGAGCAGTACTTC.

In this sample, this clone turned up a few times. The chain uses TRBV25-1 and TRBJ2-7, with D tentatively TRBD1 (6 bases). Germline V gene data show CDR1 as MGHDK and CDR2 as SYGVNS. The CDR3 runs to 16 residues. The ends were cut back, 4 bases at V and 5 bases at J, with 21 bases in the middle. CDR3 DNA sequence: TGTGCCAGCAGTGCTCCCTCGGCAGGGACATTTAACGAGCAGTACTTC. This translates into CASSAPSAGTFNEQYF.

The genes are TRBV11-1 and TRBJ2-5; D uncertain. Between the trimmed V and J ends, which lost 5 bases and 1 base, there was a span of 11 bases. From germline, CDR1 is SGHAT and CDR2 FQDESV (reference sequence). CDR3 length: 14 residues. This CDR3 reads CASSRSPSQETQYF. The CDR3 nucleotides are TGTGCCAGCAGCAGGAGTCCCAGCCAAGAGACCCAGTACTTC.

This clone was picked up many times. The chain uses TRBV7-3 and TRBJ1-1; D not resolved. Trimming removed 4 bases from V and 1 base from J, with 7 bases in between. Looked up from germline, CDR1 is SGHTA and CDR2 is FQGTGA. The CDR3 has 13 residues. CDR3 region: CASSSQQNTEAFF. The CDR3 bases are TGTGCCAGCAGCTCTCAACAGAACACTGAAGCTTTCTTT.

The table lists this clone with many counts. The chain recombines TRBV2 with TRBJ1-4; 7 positions match TRBD1. This CDR3 spans 17 amino acids. V trimming: 3 bases; J trimming: 0 bases; junction bases outside the gene matches: 7. CDR1 SNHLY and CDR2 FYNNEI come from the germline V gene. This CDR3 reads CASSDGQGVTTNEKLFF. The DNA of the CDR3 is TGTGCCAGCAGTGATGGCCAGGGGGTGACAACTAATGAAAAACTGTTTTTT.

For this clone: A read error may produce the germline difference seen at one junction end. The chain combines TRBV7-7 with TRBJ2-3; maybe TRBD2 (6 bases). The germline V gene has CDR1 SSHAT and CDR2 FNYEAQ (reference sequence). This CDR3 has 15 residues. In nucleotides, the CDR3 is TGTGCTAGCAGCTTAGGAGTCGGGGGAACAGATACGCAGTATTTT. Protein sequence: CASSLGVGGTDTQYF. Combining the CDR3 with reference TRBV7-7 and TRBJ2-3 gives the whole variable domain GAGVSQSPRYKVTKRGQDVTLRCDPISSHATLYWYQQALGQGPEFLTYFNYEAQPDKSGLPSDRFSAERPEGSISTLTIQRTEQRDSAMYRCASSLGVGGTDTQYFGPGTRLTVL.

This clone was seen repeatedly, ten times or more. The CDR3 nucleotides are TGTGCCAGCAGCTTACCGGGGGGGCCCCATGAGCAGTTCTTC. Protein sequence: CASSLPGGPHEQFF. J is TRBJ2-1 and V is TRBV7-9; 8 bases agree with TRBD2. The CDR3 is 14 amino acids. Looked up from germline, CDR1 is SEHNR and CDR2 is FQNEAQ (reference sequence). The junction had 5 bases not matched to a gene; V was cut back by 2 bases and J by 8 bases.

Ten or more counts support this clone. CDR3 sequence (DNA): TGCGCCAGCAGCTTGGAAGCTTTTGCTGGGGCCAACGTCCTGACTTTC. This encodes CASSLEAFAGANVLTF. The J gene is TRBJ2-6, the V gene TRBV5-1; D ambiguous. Germline values: CDR1 SGHRS, CDR2 YFSETQ. The CDR3 sequence is 16 residues long. V was clipped by 0 bases and J by 2 bases, with 9 bases between them.

This clone has a count of ten or more. This sequence joins TRBV2 and TRBJ1-4, with unresolved D. The V gene lost 7 bases and the J gene lost 8 bases, with 23 bases spanning the gap. This CDR3 has 16 amino acids. The V gene's germline CDR1 is SNHLY and CDR2 FYNNEI. The CDR3 DNA sequence: TGTGCCAGCAACCGAGGAGGAAATGCCAATAAGGAAAAACTGTTTTTT. Its protein is CASNRGGNANKEKLFF.

This clone has a count of ten or more. This rearrangement joins TRBV7-8 to TRBJ1-1, with D tentatively TRBD1 (6 bases). From germline, CDR1 is SGHVS and CDR2 FQNEAQ. V was trimmed by 5 bases and J by 0 bases, leaving 25 bases between them. This CDR3 has 19 residues. The CDR3 region is CASSPKSTGLSGVNTEAFF. The CDR3 coding sequence is TGTGCCAGCAGCCCCAAATCGACAGGTTTGAGTGGCGTGAACACTGAAGCTTTCTTT.

This clone was seen ten or more times. The J gene is TRBJ2-6, the V gene TRBV2, with a possible D match to TRBD1 (5 bases). This CDR3 spans 16 amino acids. Deletions cut 3 bases from V and 2 bases from J, with 11 bases between. The germline V gene encodes CDR1 SNHLY and CDR2 FYNNEI. CDR3 loop: CASSDLQGAGANVLTF. The CDR3, as DNA: TGTGCCAGCAGTGACCTTCAAGGGGCTGGGGCCAACGTCCTGACTTTC.

The chain links TRBV6-1 to TRBJ1-2; 9 nucleotides align to TRBD1. Germline V gives CDR1 MNHNS, CDR2 SASEGT. The CDR3 consists of 20 residues. V dropped 2 bases and J dropped 4; count of bases not matched to a gene: 20. CDR3 sequence: CASSELVFGTGNRDPYGYTF. The CDR3 nucleotides are TGTGCCAGCAGTGAATTGGTGTTCGGGACAGGGAATAGGGATCCCTATGGCTACACCTTC.

There are many counts of this clone. J is TRBJ1-3 and V is TRBV6-6; possible D gene TRBD1, 6 bases. Germline assignment: CDR1 MNHNY and CDR2 SVGAGI (reference sequence). V lost 6 bases to trimming and J lost 0 bases, with 12 bases between them. The CDR3 is 15 residues long. Here the CDR3 reads CASRDRQTSGNTIYF. The CDR3 nucleotides read TGTGCCAGCAGAGACAGGCAGACCTCTGGAAACACCATATATTTT.